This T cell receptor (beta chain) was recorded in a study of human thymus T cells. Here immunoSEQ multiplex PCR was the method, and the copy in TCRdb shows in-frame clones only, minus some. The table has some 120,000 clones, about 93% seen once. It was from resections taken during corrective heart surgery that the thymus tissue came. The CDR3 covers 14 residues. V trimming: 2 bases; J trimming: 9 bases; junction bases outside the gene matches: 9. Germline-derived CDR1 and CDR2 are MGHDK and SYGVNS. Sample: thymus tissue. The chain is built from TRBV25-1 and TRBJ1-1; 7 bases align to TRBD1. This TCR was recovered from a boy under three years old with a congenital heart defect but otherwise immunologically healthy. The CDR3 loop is CASSEKGRGGQAFF. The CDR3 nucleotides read TGTGCCAGCAGTGAAAAGGGGAGAGGGGGCCAAGCTTTCTTT.